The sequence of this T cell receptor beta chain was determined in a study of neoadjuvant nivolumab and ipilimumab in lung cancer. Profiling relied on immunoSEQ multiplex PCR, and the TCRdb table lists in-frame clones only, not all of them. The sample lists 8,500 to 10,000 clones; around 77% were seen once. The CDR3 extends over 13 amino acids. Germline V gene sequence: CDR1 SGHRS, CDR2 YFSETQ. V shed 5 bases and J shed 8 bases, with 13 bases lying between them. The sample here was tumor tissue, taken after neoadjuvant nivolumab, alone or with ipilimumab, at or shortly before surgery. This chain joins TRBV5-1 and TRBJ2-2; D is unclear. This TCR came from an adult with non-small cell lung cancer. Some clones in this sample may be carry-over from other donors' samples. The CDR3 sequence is CASSSGLTGELFF. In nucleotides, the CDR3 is TGCGCCAGCAGTTCGGGTTTGACAGGGGAGCTGTTTTTT.